This is a list of T cell receptor beta chains from one sample in a study of T cell changes during pregnancy in multiple sclerosis. Only in-frame clones appear in the TCRdb table, and some are missing; sequencing was by immunoSEQ multiplex PCR. The table lists fewer than 80,000 clones, 90% to 95% of them singletons. This sample comprised CD4+ T cells from peripheral blood mononuclear cells, obtained in the third trimester of pregnancy. The receptors were gathered from a female donor in good health, enrolled as a control in a pregnancy study. Both conserved end residues are part of each CDR3. D genes are given only for firm matches. Size is omitted from some rows. Given values are once, few, many or a class for expanded clones.

CDR3aa: CASSHGVSYGYTF; CDR3nt: TGTGCCAGCAGCCACGGGGTTTCCTATGGCTACACCTTC; j_gene: TRBJ1-2; d_gene: -; v_gene: TRBV14; abundance: once
CDR3aa: CASSLQGVTSYGYTF; CDR3nt: TGTGCCAGCAGCCTACAGGGGGTAACTAGCTATGGCTACACCTTC; j_gene: TRBJ1-2; d_gene: TRBD1; v_gene: TRBV7-9; abundance: -
CDR3aa: CASRELAGGRDTQYF; CDR3nt: TGTGCCAGCAGAGAACTAGCGGGGGGGAGAGATACGCAGTATTTT; j_gene: TRBJ2-3; d_gene: TRBD2; v_gene: TRBV6-1; abundance: once
CDR3aa: CARSLEAGASPDTQYF; CDR3nt: TGTGCCAGAAGCTTGGAAGCGGGGGCCTCGCCAGATACGCAGTATTTT; j_gene: TRBJ2-3; d_gene: TRBD2; v_gene: TRBV5-3; abundance: -
CDR3aa: CASSSDIMNTEAFF; CDR3nt: TGCGCCAGCAGTTCAGACATTATGAACACTGAAGCTTTCTTT; j_gene: TRBJ1-1; d_gene: -; v_gene: TRBV5-1; abundance: -
CDR3aa: CAWSASTGAKSGYTF; CDR3nt: TGTGCCTGGAGTGCATCGACAGGGGCTAAGTCTGGCTACACCTTC; j_gene: TRBJ1-2; d_gene: TRBD1; v_gene: TRBV30; abundance: -
CDR3aa: CATSRDPAGGSREQFF; CDR3nt: TGTGCCACCAGCAGAGATCCAGCGGGGGGTTCGCGTGAGCAGTTCTTC; j_gene: TRBJ2-1; d_gene: TRBD2; v_gene: TRBV15; abundance: -
CDR3aa: CASSSTSSYNSPLHF; CDR3nt: TGTGCCAGCTCATCTACGAGCTCCTATAATTCACCCCTCCACTTT; j_gene: TRBJ1-6; d_gene: -; v_gene: TRBV18; abundance: few
CDR3aa: CASGLGLAGLHEQYF; CDR3nt: TGTGCTAGTGGTTTGGGACTAGCGGGGTTACACGAGCAGTACTTC; j_gene: TRBJ2-7; d_gene: TRBD2; v_gene: TRBV12-5; abundance: -
CDR3aa: CASREQGAGDSPLHF; CDR3nt: TGTGCCAGTAGGGAACAGGGGGCAGGAGATTCACCCCTCCACTTT; j_gene: TRBJ1-6; d_gene: TRBD1; v_gene: TRBV19; abundance: once
CDR3aa: CASSPPRRQEVGEQYF; CDR3nt: TGTGCCAGCAGCCCGCCTAGGCGACAGGAGGTTGGGGAGCAGTACTTC; j_gene: TRBJ2-7; d_gene: -; v_gene: TRBV7-9; abundance: -
CDR3aa: CASSFTVLRGAADTQYF; CDR3nt: TGTGCCAGCAGCTTTACAGTCTTGCGGGGGGCGGCAGATACGCAGTATTTT; j_gene: TRBJ2-3; d_gene: TRBD2; v_gene: TRBV7-6; abundance: -
CDR3aa: CASSLGGVVSSYNSPLHF; CDR3nt: TGTGCCAGCAGTTTAGGGGGGGTCGTTAGCTCCTATAATTCACCCCTCCACTTT; j_gene: TRBJ1-6; d_gene: -; v_gene: TRBV28; abundance: -
CDR3aa: CASSGGQGAAPEAFF; CDR3nt: TGTGCCAGTAGTGGCGGACAGGGGGCTGCCCCTGAAGCTTTCTTT; j_gene: TRBJ1-1; d_gene: TRBD1; v_gene: TRBV19; abundance: -
CDR3aa: CASSLMSSGGYNEQFF; CDR3nt: TGTGCCAGCAGTCTGATGTCTAGCGGGGGTTACAATGAGCAGTTCTTC; j_gene: TRBJ2-1; d_gene: TRBD2; v_gene: TRBV6-4; abundance: -
CDR3aa: CASSRGREAFF; CDR3nt: TGTGCCAGCAGTCGAGGGAGGGAAGCTTTCTTT; j_gene: TRBJ1-1; d_gene: -; v_gene: TRBV11-2; abundance: few
CDR3aa: CAWRMTGATTNEKLFF; CDR3nt: TGTGCCTGGAGGATGACAGGGGCCACAACTAATGAAAAACTGTTTTTT; j_gene: TRBJ1-4; d_gene: TRBD1; v_gene: TRBV30; abundance: once
CDR3aa: CASRPAGGYEQYF; CDR3nt: TGTGCCAGTAGGCCGGCGGGAGGCTACGAGCAGTACTTC; j_gene: TRBJ2-7; d_gene: TRBD2; v_gene: TRBV19; abundance: -
CDR3aa: CASSLLWRGSGNTIYF; CDR3nt: TGTGCCAGCAGCTTGTTATGGCGCGGATCTGGAAACACCATATATTTT; j_gene: TRBJ1-3; d_gene: -; v_gene: TRBV5-6; abundance: -
CDR3aa: CASMPDTYSGNTIYF; CDR3nt: TGTGCCAGCATGCCCGACACCTACTCTGGAAACACCATATATTTT; j_gene: TRBJ1-3; d_gene: -; v_gene: TRBV2; abundance: -
CDR3aa: CATSRDEFRVGQYF; CDR3nt: TGTGCCACCAGCAGAGATGAGTTCCGGGTTGGGCAGTACTTC; j_gene: TRBJ2-7; d_gene: -; v_gene: TRBV15; abundance: -
CDR3aa: CASSFPSGGTDTQYF; CDR3nt: TGTGCCAGCAGCTTTCCCAGCGGGGGCACAGATACGCAGTATTTT; j_gene: TRBJ2-3; d_gene: TRBD2; v_gene: TRBV5-4; abundance: -
CDR3aa: CASSSGFQETQYF; CDR3nt: TGTGCCAGCAGCTCGGGTTTTCAAGAGACCCAGTACTTC; j_gene: TRBJ2-5; d_gene: -; v_gene: TRBV7-8; abundance: -
CDR3aa: CASGLAGGNGELFF; CDR3nt: TGTGCTAGTGGTTTGGCAGGGGGAAACGGGGAGCTGTTTTTT; j_gene: TRBJ2-2; d_gene: TRBD1; v_gene: TRBV12-5; abundance: -
CDR3aa: CASSPTTGTGELFF; CDR3nt: TGTGCCAGCAGCCCCACGACAGGGACCGGGGAGCTGTTTTTT; j_gene: TRBJ2-2; d_gene: TRBD1; v_gene: TRBV7-3; abundance: -
CDR3aa: CAWSATGGGYTF; CDR3nt: TGTGCCTGGAGCGCGACAGGGGGCGGCTACACCTTC; j_gene: TRBJ1-2; d_gene: TRBD1; v_gene: TRBV30; abundance: -
CDR3aa: CASSQRIEGARNEQYF; CDR3nt: TGTGCCAGCAGTCAGAGGATTGAGGGGGCAAGGAACGAGCAGTACTTC; j_gene: TRBJ2-7; d_gene: TRBD1; v_gene: TRBV6-6; abundance: -
CDR3aa: CASSYWEGETQYF; CDR3nt: TGTGCCAGCAGTTACTGGGAGGGCGAGACCCAGTACTTC; j_gene: TRBJ2-5; d_gene: TRBD2; v_gene: TRBV6-5; abundance: -
CDR3aa: CASSIVRAPTYEQYF; CDR3nt: TGTGCCAGTAGTATTGTCAGGGCCCCTACCTACGAGCAGTACTTC; j_gene: TRBJ2-7; d_gene: -; v_gene: TRBV19; abundance: -
CDR3aa: CASTKRGGGSTDTQYF; CDR3nt: TGTGCCAGCACCAAGAGAGGGGGGGGAAGCACAGATACGCAGTATTTT; j_gene: TRBJ2-3; d_gene: -; v_gene: TRBV5-6; abundance: -
CDR3aa: CASGLVLGTSGGYNEQFF; CDR3nt: TGTGCTAGTGGTTTGGTACTTGGGACTAGCGGGGGTTACAATGAGCAGTTCTTC; j_gene: TRBJ2-1; d_gene: TRBD2; v_gene: TRBV12-5; abundance: -
CDR3aa: CASSLEAAGGLTDTQYF; CDR3nt: TGCGCCAGCAGCTTGGAGGCAGCGGGGGGGCTGACAGATACGCAGTATTTT; j_gene: TRBJ2-3; d_gene: TRBD2; v_gene: TRBV5-1; abundance: once
CDR3aa: CASSFFGNPYEQYF; CDR3nt: TGTGCCAGCAGTTTCTTCGGGAACCCCTACGAGCAGTACTTC; j_gene: TRBJ2-7; d_gene: -; v_gene: TRBV27; abundance: -
CDR3aa: CAWRPGLAGGRIGELFF; CDR3nt: TGTGCCTGGAGGCCGGGACTAGCGGGGGGGCGGATCGGGGAGCTGTTTTTT; j_gene: TRBJ2-2; d_gene: TRBD2; v_gene: TRBV30; abundance: -
CDR3aa: CASRGQPSGPQHF; CDR3nt: TGTGCCAGCAGGGGTCAACCTAGCGGGCCCCAGCATTTT; j_gene: TRBJ1-5; d_gene: -; v_gene: TRBV27; abundance: -
CDR3aa: CASSPGTVNTEAFF; CDR3nt: TGCGCCAGCAGCCCAGGGACAGTGAACACTGAAGCTTTCTTT; j_gene: TRBJ1-1; d_gene: TRBD1; v_gene: TRBV5-1; abundance: -
CDR3aa: CASSIGKAVNSPLHF; CDR3nt: TGTGCCAGTAGTATAGGAAAAGCTGTCAATTCACCCCTCCACTTT; j_gene: TRBJ1-6; d_gene: -; v_gene: TRBV19; abundance: -
CDR3aa: CASSPPGIAGLSYEQYF; CDR3nt: TGCGCCAGCAGCCCCCCCGGGATAGCGGGGCTTTCCTACGAGCAGTACTTC; j_gene: TRBJ2-7; d_gene: TRBD2; v_gene: TRBV4-1; abundance: -
CDR3aa: CAWSGQGNNQPQHF; CDR3nt: TGTGCCTGGAGTGGACAGGGCAACAATCAGCCCCAGCATTTT; j_gene: TRBJ1-5; d_gene: TRBD1; v_gene: TRBV30; abundance: -
CDR3aa: CASREWGRNTEAFF; CDR3nt: TGCGCCAGCAGAGAATGGGGGCGGAACACTGAAGCTTTCTTT; j_gene: TRBJ1-1; d_gene: -; v_gene: TRBV5-1; abundance: once
CDR3aa: CASMAGYNQPQHF; CDR3nt: TGTGCCAGCATGGCGGGATACAATCAGCCCCAGCATTTT; j_gene: TRBJ1-5; d_gene: -; v_gene: TRBV6-5; abundance: -
CDR3aa: CASSLAPTGAGETQYF; CDR3nt: TGCGCCAGCAGCTTGGCCCCGACAGGGGCGGGGGAGACCCAGTACTTC; j_gene: TRBJ2-5; d_gene: TRBD1; v_gene: TRBV5-1; abundance: -
CDR3aa: CASGGEGRSYGYTF; CDR3nt: TGTGCTAGTGGGGGGGAGGGACGCTCCTATGGCTACACCTTC; j_gene: TRBJ1-2; d_gene: -; v_gene: TRBV12-5; abundance: -
CDR3aa: CASSEAKAGGITGELFF; CDR3nt: TGTGCCAGCAGTGAAGCTAAAGCGGGGGGGATCACCGGGGAGCTGTTTTTT; j_gene: TRBJ2-2; d_gene: TRBD2; v_gene: TRBV25-1; abundance: -
CDR3aa: CASSLTSGYNEQFF; CDR3nt: TGTGCCAGCAGCTTAACTAGCGGCTACAATGAGCAGTTCTTC; j_gene: TRBJ2-1; d_gene: TRBD2; v_gene: TRBV7-9; abundance: once
CDR3aa: CAWDKTGELFF; CDR3nt: TGTGCCTGGGACAAGACCGGGGAGCTGTTTTTT; j_gene: TRBJ2-2; d_gene: -; v_gene: TRBV30; abundance: -
CDR3aa: CASSDGSGLGYGYTF; CDR3nt: TGTGCCAGCAGCGACGGCTCAGGGCTAGGCTATGGCTACACCTTC; j_gene: TRBJ1-2; d_gene: -; v_gene: TRBV5-5; abundance: -
CDR3aa: CASSPGTGDSPFF; CDR3nt: TGTGCCAGCAGCCCGGGGACAGGTGATTCGCCTTTCTTT; j_gene: TRBJ1-1; d_gene: TRBD1; v_gene: TRBV7-2; abundance: once